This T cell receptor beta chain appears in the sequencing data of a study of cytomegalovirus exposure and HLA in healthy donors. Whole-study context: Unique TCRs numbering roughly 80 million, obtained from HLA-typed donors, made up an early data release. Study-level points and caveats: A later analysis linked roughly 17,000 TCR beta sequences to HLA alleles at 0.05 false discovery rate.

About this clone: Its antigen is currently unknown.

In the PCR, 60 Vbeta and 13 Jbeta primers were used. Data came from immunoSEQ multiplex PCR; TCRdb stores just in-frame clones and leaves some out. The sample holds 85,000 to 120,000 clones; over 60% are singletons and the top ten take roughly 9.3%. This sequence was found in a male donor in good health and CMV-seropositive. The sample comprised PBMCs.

CDR3 DNA: TGTGCCAGCAGCTTAGGCGGAGAGTATTCTGAAGCTTTCTTT. It encodes CASSLGGEYSEAFF. The chain has TRBV11-3 and TRBJ1-1, with D unresolved. Germline lookup yields CDR1 SGHNT and CDR2 YENEEA. The CDR3 loop spans 14 amino acids. Trimming removed 1 base from V and 6 bases from J, with 12 bases in between.